This T cell receptor beta chain emerged from a study of Graves' ophthalmopathy and Graves' hyperthyroidism listed by TCRdb under 2018. Study-wide context: Stable hyperthyroidism was defined as no progression to ophthalmopathy within 18 months of follow-up. The study used TCR beta repertoire signatures to distinguish Graves' ophthalmopathy from Graves' hyperthyroidism and to predict progression to ophthalmopathy. In total, 120 to 150 blood samples were TCR-sequenced: some 43 ophthalmopathy, approximately 80 hyperthyroidism and some 17 hyperthyroidism-to-ophthalmopathy patients. To explore V-J signatures distinguishing ophthalmopathy from hyperthyroidism, a discovery set of 100 patients (roughly 45 ophthalmopathy, 57 stable hyperthyroidism) was enrolled. The independent validation cohort included 18 hyperthyroidism patients plus 17 patients who later progressed from hyperthyroidism to ophthalmopathy. T-cell repertoires of thyroid tissue and blood were compared in over five hyperthyroidism patients. Once sampling was done, hyperthyroidism patients were given methimazole at a starting dose of 30 mg daily, while ophthalmopathy patients were given high-dose intravenous methylprednisolone. What the study reported, not specific to this receptor: Sample size was not statistically predetermined, and group allocation was not concealed from the investigators. Among expanded thyroid clonotypes with frequency above 0.001, most also showed up in blood, which suggests that blood repertoires may reflect the thyroid immune response. In cross-validation, the 13-signature model distinguished ophthalmopathy from stable hyperthyroidism with 85% to 90% sensitivity and 81% to 83% specificity, and in the test set the corresponding values were approximately 80% and 68%. In validation, the model predicted ophthalmopathy progression with more than 55% sensitivity and roughly 78% specificity; approximately 12 predicted patients were CT-confirmed with GO in a median of approximately 6.5 months.

Only a few counts were recorded for this clonotype. Its target antigen remains unknown. No base quality information exists; no much larger clone differs at one position. Hyperthyroidism patients were newly diagnosed, were aged 18 to 65 years, and had a disease duration under 2 months. Patients with other autoimmune diseases, uncontrolled infections, pregnancy or lactation were excluded. Clinical symptoms, serum thyroxine, TRAb, thyroid ultrasound and orbital computed tomography formed the basis of the diagnosis. Total RNA was extracted with Trizol reagent and quality-checked on an Agilent 2100 Bioanalyzer. The CDR3, cysteine through phenylalanine, is 14 amino acids long. Only the CDR3 portion is preserved as DNA: 42 bases, with reading frame beginning at the first base. The junction shows trimming of 7 bases on V and 2 bases on J, plus 15 bases between the germline ends. TCR beta CDR3 regions were amplified from RNA transcripts for repertoire sequencing. The first round of RT-PCR was done with HTBI primers and the Qiagen OneStep RT-PCR kit, and was followed by a second round of multiplex PCR, then size selection and purification. Sequencing of the libraries was carried out on an Illumina HiSeq2000 in paired-end mode with 100 bp reads. From the authors' description of their analysis: SOAPnuke was used to process the reads, throwing out any read that had adapters, had uncalled bases, had a mean Phred below 15, or lacked an exact constant-primer or identifier match. COPE v1.2.5 was used to merge the high-quality paired reads. Unique nucleotide sequences were defined as clonotypes and aligned to IMGT TRB V, D and J references using MiTCR v1.1. The analysis was limited to V-J combinations with a frequency above 0.0001, which together covered around 99% of the repertoires. For each V-J combination, a TCR clonal expansion and chaos score was defined as the ratio of F50 clonal expansion to chaos observed in the TCRdist matrix. Welch's t-statistics and random forest were used to reduce the features to about 14 V-J combinations, which were then used as input to a naive Bayes classifier. The Morisita-Horn index was used to measure how similar the thyroid and blood repertoires were. In-frame beta chains were kept once TCRdb had trimmed the public reads at Q25 with fastp and called clones with MiXCR. Here each entry gathers all rows of one CDR3 protein and keeps the most common genes and DNA. What appears here as the V and J calls and clone size reflects TCRdb's work, not the paper's. This sample gives around 1,200,000 distinct CDR3 sequences in total; about two fifths of them show up just once. The ten largest clones take up more than 9.5% of the sample.

The receptor's source is an adult man with Graves' hyperthyroidism. The material sequenced was peripheral blood or thyroid tissue (not recorded which). The rearranged chain carries TRBV12-3 or TRBV12-4 and TRBJ2-7, with a weak D call of TRBD1 (6 bases match). The CDR3 sequence is CASNTRDNPYEQYF. Here is the DNA: TGTGCCAGCAACACCCGGGACAACCCCTACGAGCAGTACTTC.